Below, one T cell receptor beta chain is given with its context. Individuals drawn from approximately 26 US areas were about 18 to 89 years old. Membership in each cohort depended on participant-reported clinical history. Source study methods: Estimates of nucleated cell counts were drawn from the amplification of reference gene primers. Profiling relied on immunoSEQ multiplex PCR, and the TCRdb table lists in-frame clones only, not all of them. V and J calls and clone size are as listed in that table; D and trimming were resolved from the DNA. This table holds 350,000 to 550,000 clones, around nine tenths found once. This record comes from a study of blood T cell repertoires in COVID-19. Looking at the study overall: Acute and convalescent COVID-19 samples came from the United States, Italy and Spain.

Germline V gene sequence: CDR1 SGHNT, CDR2 YYREEE (reference sequence). Germline trimming cut 4 bases from V and 10 bases from J; bases unmatched to any gene: 5. The CDR3 extends over 12 amino acids. The source material was PBMCs or T cells enriched from blood (not recorded which). V is TRBV5-4 and J is TRBJ2-1, with 7 bases aligning to TRBD2. This sequence was found in a woman aged 18-29 years with acute COVID-19. The CDR3: CASSGGTTEQFF. CDR3 coding DNA: TGTGCCAGCAGCGGGGGGACTACCGAGCAGTTCTTC.